The rows below give T cell receptor beta chains drawn from one sample of a study of regulatory T cells in long-lasting Graves disease. TCRdb processed the multiplex PCR reads anew with MiXCR; each CDR3 protein has one entry. The sample contains 300,000 to 500,000 distinct CDR3 sequences, about 20% of which appear only once. Sequences were derived from peripheral blood mononuclear cells (PBMCs), sampled when the disease was refractory, from a patient treated with antithyroid drugs. The receptors were gathered from a female donor with Graves disease. Both conserved end residues are part of each CDR3. The order of the fields is V gene, D gene, J gene, clone size, CDR3 protein, CDR3 DNA. The D gene is left open where the match is weak. Where a row states a size, it is once, few, many or the class of an expanded clone; other rows omit it.

TRBV10-2	TRBD1	TRBJ2-6	few	CASSGQGAGGANVLTF	TGCGCCAGCAGCGGGCAGGGGGCGGGTGGGGCCAACGTCCTGACTTTC
TRBV7-2	TRBD2	TRBJ2-5	NA	CASGREGRETQYF	TGTGCCAGCGGGCGGGAGGGCCGGGAGACCCAGTACTTC
TRBV6-1	NA	TRBJ1-5	few	CASSQAIGPQHF	TGTGCCAGCAGCCAGGCTATCGGGCCCCAGCATTTT
TRBV11-2	TRBD2	TRBJ2-7	many	CASSLVGLASSYEQYF	TGTGCCAGCAGCTTAGTGGGACTAGCGAGCTCCTACGAGCAGTACTTC
TRBV28	TRBD1	TRBJ1-1	many	CASSLGTASLNTEAFF	TGTGCCAGCAGTTTAGGGACAGCCTCCCTGAACACTGAAGCTTTCTTT
TRBV10-3	NA	TRBJ2-7	few	CAINEGYSYEQYF	TGTGCCATCAACGAGGGATACTCCTACGAGCAGTACTTC
TRBV10-3	NA	TRBJ1-5	few	CAISEVGEIGQPQHF	TGTGCCATCAGTGAGGTTGGGGAGATAGGACAGCCCCAGCATTTT
TRBV30	NA	TRBJ2-4	NA	CAWRKTGDLAKNIQYF	TGTGCCTGGAGAAAGACAGGAGATCTAGCCAAAAACATTCAGTACTTC
TRBV30	TRBD2	TRBJ2-7	many	CAWSVGRGIYEQYF	TGTGCCTGGAGTGTGGGGAGGGGTATCTACGAGCAGTACTTC
TRBV7-2	TRBD2	TRBJ2-7	few	CASSPLLQSGKISYEQYF	TGTGCCAGCAGCCCTCTCCTCCAGAGCGGGAAGATTTCCTACGAGCAGTACTTC
TRBV12-3/TRBV12-4	NA	TRBJ2-7	many	CASSLAGESTYEQYF	TGTGCCAGCAGTTTAGCAGGTGAATCCACCTACGAGCAGTACTTC
TRBV6-1	TRBD2	TRBJ2-7	NA	CASSPGGEYYEQYF	TGTGCCAGCAGCCCCGGGGGGGAGTACTACGAGCAGTACTTC
TRBV10-3	NA	TRBJ1-2	NA	CAITQDLNYGYTF	TGTGCCATCACCCAGGATTTGAACTATGGCTACACCTTC
TRBV19	TRBD1	TRBJ1-5	NA	CASSSRDRGFWNQPQHF	TGTGCCAGTAGTTCCCGGGACAGGGGTTTCTGGAATCAGCCCCAGCATTTT
TRBV28	TRBD1	TRBJ1-6	many	CASSPPPTGGNSPLHF	TGTGCCAGCAGTCCCCCCCCGACAGGGGGCAATTCACCCCTCCACTTT
TRBV6-1	NA	TRBJ1-3	many	CASSLTGSGNTIYF	TGTGCCAGCAGCCTGACAGGCTCTGGAAACACCATATATTTT
TRBV6-2/TRBV6-3	NA	TRBJ2-7	few	CASTLRGDRPTYEQYF	TGTGCCAGCACCCTCCGGGGGGACAGGCCCACCTACGAGCAGTACTTC
TRBV12-3/TRBV12-4	NA	TRBJ1-5	many	CASSPMGGGGFGKHF	TGTGCCAGCAGTCCCATGGGCGGGGGCGGCTTTGGGAAGCATTTT
TRBV3-1	NA	TRBJ2-7	many	CASSQDMAGEQYF	TGTGCCAGCAGCCAAGATATGGCGGGCGAGCAGTACTTC
TRBV28	NA	TRBJ1-5	many	CASSTPGEGNQPQHF	TGTGCCAGCAGTACCCCGGGAGAAGGCAATCAGCCCCAGCATTTT
TRBV30	TRBD2	TRBJ2-1	few	CAWSHGRDNEQFF	TGTGCCTGGAGTCACGGGAGGGACAATGAGCAGTTCTTC
TRBV11-2	NA	TRBJ1-6	many	CASSSGNSPLHF	TGTGCCAGCAGCTCAGGAAATTCACCCCTCCACTTT
TRBV9	NA	TRBJ1-5	NA	CASSVGGVTDQPQHF	TGTGCCAGCAGCGTAGGAGGGGTCACCGATCAGCCCCAGCATTTT
TRBV19	TRBD1	TRBJ2-5	few	CASSPQSGTGEETQYF	TGTGCCAGTAGTCCCCAGTCCGGGACAGGTGAAGAGACCCAGTACTTC
TRBV7-2	NA	TRBJ2-2	few	CATRRGTGELFF	TGTGCCACTCGTAGGGGCACCGGGGAGCTGTTTTTT
TRBV27	NA	TRBJ1-1	NA	CASTHMNGPPGSEAFF	TGTGCCAGCACCCACATGAACGGACCGCCTGGGTCTGAAGCTTTCTTT
TRBV2	TRBD2	TRBJ2-1	few	CASRVAGWSLGQFF	TGTGCCAGCAGAGTAGCGGGGTGGTCTCTGGGGCAGTTCTTC
TRBV20-1	NA	TRBJ1-2	NA	CSANGGVGYTF	TGCAGTGCTAATGGAGGTGTGGGCTACACCTTC